Shown below are 27 T cell receptor beta chains from a single sample sequenced in a study of T cell repertoires in cytomegalovirus infection (dated by TCRdb to the late 2010s). The sample was run on an Illumina HiSeq 1500. TCRdb itself trimmed the public reads at Q25 with fastp, ran MiXCR and retained productive beta chains. Each record represents a unique CDR3 protein, reported with the most common genes and DNA among its rows. The table for this sample lists just under 500,000 distinct CDR3 sequences; more than 30% of them were counted only once. The top ten clones comprise 15% to 20% of the sample. These receptors have no known antigen. The sample's treatment or condition label, in plain terms: in vitro stimulation with specific CMV peptide epitopes to enrich CMV-specific T cells. Here the sequenced sample was cultured PBMCs, taken from culture after CMV antigen stimulation. These receptors came from a human donor in good health (CMV status not recorded). Some clones in this sample may be carry-over from other donors' samples.

The sample holds a few counts of this clonotype. The rearrangement uses TRBV6-2 or TRBV6-3 and TRBJ2-7, with TRBD1 matching 11 bases. The CDR3 spans 14 residues. Per the germline V gene, CDR1 is MNHEY and CDR2 is SVGEGT. V trimming: 7 bases; J trimming: 1 base; junction bases outside the gene matches: 3. The CDR3 is CASTGTGGSYEQYF. For the CDR3, the DNA is TGTGCCAGCACTGGGACAGGGGGATCCTACGAGCAGTACTTC.

The rearrangement joins TRBV6-5 to TRBJ2-2; 12 nucleotides match TRBD2. The germline gives CDR1 MNHEY, CDR2 SVGAGI. The CDR3 is 18 residues long. V shed 6 bases, J shed 5 bases, and the junction held 13 bases outside the gene matches. The CDR3 here is CASSPQFWTSGTTGELFF. The DNA of the CDR3 is TGTGCCAGCAGCCCCCAATTCTGGACTAGCGGGACTACCGGGGAGCTGTTTTTT.

V and J are TRBV11-2 and TRBJ2-1; 8 bases fit TRBD2. The CDR3 loop spans 17 amino acids. Per the germline V gene, CDR1 is SGHAT and CDR2 is FQNNGV. V lost 4 bases, J lost 2 bases, and 10 bases stayed unmatched. CDR3 region: CASSSSSSGITYNEQFF. The CDR3 DNA is TGTGCCAGCAGCTCCTCAAGTAGCGGGATAACCTACAATGAGCAGTTCTTC.

The chain carries TRBV20-1 and TRBJ2-3; TRBD2 matches at 10 bases. The V gene's germline CDR1 is DFQATT and CDR2 SNEGSKA (reference sequence). The CDR3 extends over 16 amino acids. V was clipped by 5 bases and J by 4 bases; unmatched bases: 12. CDR3 DNA sequence: TGCAGTGCTTTGGAATTCACAGCGGGAGGGCCAGATACGCAGTATTTT. This translates into CSALEFTAGGPDTQYF.

J is TRBJ2-1 and V is TRBV6-1, with D possibly TRBD1 on 6 matching bases. Germline V CDR1 and CDR2: MNHNS, SASEGT. V shed 8 bases and J shed 5 bases, with 16 bases lying between them. CDR3 length: 14 amino acids. The CDR3 reads CASREISGDNEQFF. For the CDR3, the DNA is TGTGCCAGCCGGGAAATTTCAGGGGACAATGAGCAGTTCTTC.

This chain uses TRBV20-1 with TRBJ2-3; the match to TRBD2 covers 13 bases. J was trimmed by 5 bases and V by 5 bases; bases with no gene match: 7. Germline loops: CDR1 DFQATT, CDR2 SNEGSKA (reference sequence). This CDR3 comprises 15 residues. The CDR3 sequence is CSALRTSGSLDTQYF. The CDR3, as DNA: TGCAGTGCTCTCCGGACTAGCGGGAGTTTAGATACGCAGTATTTT.

The CDR3 here is CASSLAYRTGQKTQYF. The CDR3 DNA reads TGTGCCAGCAGCTTAGCATACCGGACAGGGCAAAAGACCCAGTACTTC. The chain uses TRBV7-2 and TRBJ2-5, with 8 bases fitting TRBD1. V was pared by 0 bases and J by 6 bases, with 9 bases of the junction left unmatched. Germline loops: CDR1 SGHTA, CDR2 FQGNSA. This CDR3 comprises 16 residues.

This clonotype occurred a few times. The chain joins TRBV12-5 to TRBJ2-5, with 11 bases identical to TRBD1. Germline loops: CDR1 LGHNT, CDR2 FRNRAP. V was pared by 6 bases and J by 4 bases, with 7 bases of the junction left unmatched. The CDR3 has 15 residues. DNA of the CDR3: TGTGCTAGTGGGATACCGGACAGGGGGCGAGAGACCCAGTACTTC. It specifies CASGIPDRGRETQYF.

This clonotype was detected a few times. The V and J genes are TRBV18 and TRBJ1-4, with unresolved D. Germline V gives CDR1 KGHSH, CDR2 LQKENI. The CDR3 length is 17 residues. Trimming removed 6 bases from V and 4 bases from J, with 21 bases in between. As DNA, the CDR3 is TGTGCCAGCTCCCCTCGACCCCCCGAGACCCGTAATGAAAAACTGTTTTTT. Its protein is CASSPRPPETRNEKLFF.

This clonotype appeared many times. The V and J genes are TRBV7-2 and TRBJ1-5, with 8 bases aligning to TRBD1. The CDR3 has 14 residues. The germline gives CDR1 SGHTA, CDR2 FQGNSA. V was clipped by 8 bases and J by 2 bases; unmatched bases: 5. The CDR3, as DNA: TGTGCCAGCCGAACGACAGGGGGCAATCAGCCCCAGCATTTT. This codes for CASRTTGGNQPQHF. The full variable domain, completed using reference TRBV7-2 and TRBJ1-5, is GAGVSQSPSNKVTEKGKDVELRCDPISGHTALYWYRQSLGQGLEFLIYFQGNSAPDKSGLPSDRFSAERTGGSVSTLTIQRTQQEDSAVYLCASRTTGGNQPQHFGDGTRLSIL.

This clonotype was counted only a few times. Germline is not matched at one junction end, which may reflect a read error. The J gene is TRBJ1-3, the V gene TRBV19; 8 bases line up with TRBD1. The CDR3 length is 15 residues. The germline V gene has CDR1 LNHDA and CDR2 SQIVND (reference sequence). This chain's CDR3 is CASSLLGQGGTTIYF. CDR3 bases: TGTGCCAGTAGCCTACTCGGACAGGGCGGAACCACCATATATTTT.

The chain uses TRBV15 and TRBJ2-5, with D possibly TRBD1 on 5 matching bases. V was trimmed by 1 base and J by 3 bases, leaving 9 bases between them. This CDR3 spans 14 amino acids. Germline V CDR1 and CDR2: LNHNV, YYDKDF (reference sequence). The CDR3 nucleotides read TGTGCCACCAGCAGAGTGGACAAAGAAGAGACCCAGTACTTC. It translates to CATSRVDKEETQYF.

This clonotype was counted a few times. This rearrangement joins TRBV7-8 to TRBJ2-1, with 11 bases matching TRBD2. V trimming: 3 bases; J trimming: 10 bases; junction bases outside the gene matches: 8. CDR3 size: 15 residues. CDR1 is SGHVS, CDR2 FQNEAQ, per germline. The CDR3 DNA follows: TGTGCCAGCAGCTTCGATAGCGGGAGGGCGGGAGAGCAGTTCTTC. Translating gives CASSFDSGRAGEQFF. Complete variable domain (other parts from reference TRBV7-8 and TRBJ2-1): GAGVSQSPRYKVAKRGQDVALRCDPISGHVSLFWYQQALGQGPEFLTYFQNEAQLDKSGLPSDRFFAERPEGSVSTLKIQRTQQEDSAVYLCASSFDSGRAGEQFFGPGTRLTVL.

This clonotype was counted a few times. The chain carries TRBV7-9 and TRBJ2-1; D is unresolved. Germline loops: CDR1 SEHNR, CDR2 FQNEAQ (reference sequence). The CDR3 runs 15 residues. V dropped 5 bases and J dropped 2 bases, with 13 bases sitting between them. CDR3 DNA sequence: TGTGCCAGCAGCCTCCAGGTCCCTACCTACAATGAGCAGTTCTTC. This encodes CASSLQVPTYNEQFF.

This chain links TRBV18 with TRBJ2-7; 8 bases fit TRBD1. J lost 5 bases, V lost 6 bases, and 9 bases had no gene match. Per the germline V gene, CDR1 is KGHSH and CDR2 is LQKENI. This CDR3 has 14 amino acids. CDR3 sequence (DNA): TGTGCCAGCTCCAGCTCACAGGGGGTCAACGAGCAGTACTTC. Translated, it gives CASSSSQGVNEQYF. The complete variable domain, with remaining parts taken from reference TRBV18 and TRBJ2-7, reads NAGVMQNPRHLVRRRGQEARLRCSPMKGHSHVYWYRQLPEEGLKFMVYLQKENIIDESGMPKERFSAEFPKEGPSILRIQQVVRGDSAAYFCASSSSQGVNEQYFGPGTRLTVT.

The chain links TRBV7-2 to TRBJ1-2; perhaps TRBD1 as D (6 bases). The CDR3 runs 14 residues. The germline gives CDR1 SGHTA, CDR2 FQGNSA. V shed 6 bases and J shed 6 bases, with 17 bases lying between them. The CDR3, as DNA: TGTGCCAGCAGAAAAGGGGGGGCAGGGGATGGCTACACCTTC. This encodes CASRKGGAGDGYTF.

This clonotype has a count of ten or more. The chain employs TRBV7-6 and TRBJ1-5, with a possible D match to TRBD1 (5 bases). With 3 bases removed from V and 4 bases from J, the gap between germline ends came to 7 bases. CDR1 and CDR2 (germline): SGHVS, FNYEAQ. The CDR3 is 13 residues long. The CDR3 nucleotides read TGTGCCAGCAGCTTTTCAGGGAATCAGCCCCAGCATTTT. This encodes CASSFSGNQPQHF.

V and J are TRBV4-2 and TRBJ2-7; no firm D call. Germline CDR1 and CDR2: LGHNA and YNFKEQ. With 1 base removed from V and 7 bases from J, the gap between germline ends came to 14 bases. The CDR3 extends over 14 amino acids. The DNA of the CDR3 is TGTGCCAGCAGCCAAGGACGCGTGGAAGATGAGCAGTACTTC. The encoded protein is CASSQGRVEDEQYF.

This clonotype was seen more than once but under ten times. This rearrangement joins TRBV19 to TRBJ1-2, with D unclear. V lost 4 bases and J lost 5, with 14 bases in between. The CDR3 is made up of 14 amino acids. Germline lookup yields CDR1 LNHDA and CDR2 SQIVND (reference sequence). The CDR3, as DNA: TGTGCCAGTAGTAATATCGGAGGAGGGTATGGCTACACCTTC. Translated: CASSNIGGGYGYTF.

The chain joins TRBV27 to TRBJ2-4, with 10 bases fitting TRBD1. CDR3 length: 17 amino acids. Germline CDR1 MNHEY, CDR2 SMNVEV (reference sequence). V lost 4 bases, J lost 3 bases, and 9 bases stayed unmatched. The CDR3 DNA reads TGTGCCAGCAGTTCCCCCGGACAGGGGGGCCACAAAAACATTCAGTACTTC. Its translation is CASSSPGQGGHKNIQYF.

The gene calls are TRBV7-2 and TRBJ2-3; 9 bases are shared with TRBD2. With 5 bases clipped from V and 1 base from J, the junction kept 13 bases outside the gene matches. CDR1 is SGHTA, CDR2 FQGNSA, per germline. The CDR3 contains 18 residues. The CDR3 nucleotides read TGTGCCAGCAGCCTGCCCCGAGGTAGCGGGAGCGGCACAGATACGCAGTATTTT. Translated, it gives CASSLPRGSGSGTDTQYF. The variable domain in full, with the rest retrieved from reference TRBV7-2 and TRBJ2-3, is GAGVSQSPSNKVTEKGKDVELRCDPISGHTALYWYRQSLGQGLEFLIYFQGNSAPDKSGLPSDRFSAERTGGSVSTLTIQRTQQEDSAVYLCASSLPRGSGSGTDTQYFGPGTRLTVL.

The J gene is TRBJ1-3, the V gene TRBV19; D may be TRBD1 (6 bases). The CDR3 runs 17 residues. From germline, CDR1 is LNHDA and CDR2 SQIVND (reference sequence). Trimming took off 3 bases at V and 0 bases at J, with 15 bases between the two ends. The chain's CDR3 is CASSIWAGANSGNTIYF. In nucleotides, the CDR3 is TGTGCCAGTAGTATTTGGGCAGGGGCCAACTCTGGAAACACCATATATTTT.

The chain combines TRBV6-2 or TRBV6-3 with TRBJ2-1; TRBD2 is a possible D gene (7 bases). This CDR3 spans 16 amino acids. V lost 10 bases to trimming and J lost 3 bases, with 22 bases between them. Germline loops: CDR1 MNHEY, CDR2 SVGEGT. This CDR3 is CATSRGRALSYNEQFF. CDR3 bases: TGTGCCACAAGTAGGGGGAGGGCCCTCAGCTACAATGAGCAGTTCTTC.

CDR3 region: CSVKTSGRDNEQFF. In nucleotides, the CDR3 is TGCAGCGTCAAGACTAGCGGGAGGGATAATGAGCAGTTCTTC. The J gene is TRBJ2-1, the V gene TRBV29-1; 14 positions match TRBD2. V shed 6 bases, J shed 7 bases, and the junction held 5 bases outside the gene matches. Germline loops: CDR1 SQVTM, CDR2 ANQGSEA. The CDR3 has 14 residues.

The chain has TRBV20-1 and TRBJ2-5, with TRBD1 identical over 8 bases. CDR3 length: 15 residues. Germline assignment: CDR1 DFQATT and CDR2 SNEGSKA (reference sequence). With 4 bases clipped from V and 2 bases from J, the junction kept 9 bases outside the gene matches. The CDR3 is CSAMRTGLGQETQYF. CDR3 coding DNA: TGCAGTGCTATGAGGACAGGGCTTGGGCAAGAGACCCAGTACTTC.

The V gene is TRBV7-8, the J gene TRBJ1-1; TRBD1 aligns across 9 bases. The V gene's germline CDR1 is SGHVS and CDR2 FQNEAQ. This CDR3 contains 14 residues. The V segment lost 0 bases and the J segment 8 bases; nucleotides outside the gene matches: 4. Here the CDR3 reads CASSLAGTGIEAFF. For the CDR3, the DNA is TGTGCCAGCAGCTTAGCGGGGACAGGGATCGAAGCTTTCTTT.

This clonotype was detected ten times or more. This rearrangement joins TRBV7-2 to TRBJ2-3, with a tentative D call TRBD2 (7 bases). The ends were cut back, 5 bases at V and 4 bases at J, with 16 bases in the middle. The CDR3 extends over 15 amino acids. Germline V gives CDR1 SGHTA, CDR2 FQGNSA. This CDR3 reads CASSLKAGAADTQYF. The CDR3 nucleotides are TGTGCCAGCAGCCTTAAGGCGGGGGCGGCAGATACGCAGTATTTT.